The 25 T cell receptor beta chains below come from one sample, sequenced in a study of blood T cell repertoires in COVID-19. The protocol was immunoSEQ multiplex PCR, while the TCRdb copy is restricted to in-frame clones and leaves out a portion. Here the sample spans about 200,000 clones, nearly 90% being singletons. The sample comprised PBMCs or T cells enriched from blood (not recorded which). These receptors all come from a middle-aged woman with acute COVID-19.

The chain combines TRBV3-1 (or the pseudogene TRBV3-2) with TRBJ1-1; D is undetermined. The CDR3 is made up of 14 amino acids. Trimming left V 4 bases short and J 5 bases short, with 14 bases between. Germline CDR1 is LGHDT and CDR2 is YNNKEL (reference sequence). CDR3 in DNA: TGTGCCAGCAGCCTGAGCGGGGTGCGGACTGAAGCTTTCTTT. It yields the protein CASSLSGVRTEAFF.

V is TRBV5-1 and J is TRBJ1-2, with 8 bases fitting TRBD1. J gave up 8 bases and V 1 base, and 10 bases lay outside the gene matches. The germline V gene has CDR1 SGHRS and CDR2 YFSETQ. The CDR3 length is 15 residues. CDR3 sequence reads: CASSLRGDRGRGYTF. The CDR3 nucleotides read TGCGCCAGCAGCTTGAGGGGCGACAGGGGAAGAGGCTACACCTTC.

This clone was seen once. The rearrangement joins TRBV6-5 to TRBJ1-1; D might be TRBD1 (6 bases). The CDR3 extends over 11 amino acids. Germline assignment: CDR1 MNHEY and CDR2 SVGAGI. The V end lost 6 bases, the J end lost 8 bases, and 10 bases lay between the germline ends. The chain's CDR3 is CASRGHLEAFF. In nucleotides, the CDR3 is TGTGCCAGCAGGGGACACCTCGAAGCTTTCTTT.

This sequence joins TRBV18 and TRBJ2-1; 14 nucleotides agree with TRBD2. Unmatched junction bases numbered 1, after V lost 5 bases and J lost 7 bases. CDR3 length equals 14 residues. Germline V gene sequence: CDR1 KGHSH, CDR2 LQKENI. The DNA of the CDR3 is TGTGCCAGCTCAGGGACTAGCGGGAGAAATGAGCAGTTCTTC. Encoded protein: CASSGTSGRNEQFF.

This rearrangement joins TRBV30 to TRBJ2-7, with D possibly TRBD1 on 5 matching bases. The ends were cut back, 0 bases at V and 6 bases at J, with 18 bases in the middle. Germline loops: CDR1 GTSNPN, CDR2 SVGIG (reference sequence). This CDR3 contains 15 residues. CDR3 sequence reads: CAWSVAPRQGGEQYF. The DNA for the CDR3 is TGTGCCTGGAGTGTAGCCCCTCGGCAGGGTGGCGAGCAGTACTTC.

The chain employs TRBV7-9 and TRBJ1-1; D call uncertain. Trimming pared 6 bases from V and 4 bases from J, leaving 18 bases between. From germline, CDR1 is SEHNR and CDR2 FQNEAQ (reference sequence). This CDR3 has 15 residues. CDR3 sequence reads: CASRSEGTGPTEAFF. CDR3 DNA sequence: TGTGCCAGCAGATCAGAGGGTACCGGGCCCACTGAAGCTTTCTTT.

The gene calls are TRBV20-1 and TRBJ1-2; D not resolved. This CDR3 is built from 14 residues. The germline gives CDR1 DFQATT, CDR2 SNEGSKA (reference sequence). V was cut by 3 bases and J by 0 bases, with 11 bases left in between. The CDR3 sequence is CSASGGLTNYGYTF. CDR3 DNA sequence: TGCAGTGCTAGTGGCGGGCTAACTAACTATGGCTACACCTTC.

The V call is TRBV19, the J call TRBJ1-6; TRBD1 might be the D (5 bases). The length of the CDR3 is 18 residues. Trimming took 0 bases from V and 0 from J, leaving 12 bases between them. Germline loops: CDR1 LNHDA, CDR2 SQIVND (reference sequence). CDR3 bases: TGTGCCAGTAGTATAGAAACAGGAAGGAGCTCCTATAATTCACCCCTCCACTTT. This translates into CASSIETGRSSYNSPLHF.

Here the CDR3 reads CASSLADSHYEQYF. The CDR3 DNA reads TGTGCCAGCAGTTTAGCTGACAGCCACTACGAGCAGTACTTC. The rearrangement joins TRBV27 to TRBJ2-7; tentative D call: TRBD1 (5 bases). Trimming took off 2 bases at V and 3 bases at J, with 11 bases between the two ends. Per germline, CDR1 MNHEY and CDR2 SMNVEV (reference sequence). The CDR3 is 14 residues long.

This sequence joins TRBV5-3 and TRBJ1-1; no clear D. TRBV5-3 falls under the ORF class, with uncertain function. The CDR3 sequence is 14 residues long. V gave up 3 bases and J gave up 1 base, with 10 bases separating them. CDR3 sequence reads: CARSCEPGNTEAFF. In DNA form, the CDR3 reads TGTGCCAGAAGCTGCGAGCCGGGGAACACTGAAGCTTTCTTT.

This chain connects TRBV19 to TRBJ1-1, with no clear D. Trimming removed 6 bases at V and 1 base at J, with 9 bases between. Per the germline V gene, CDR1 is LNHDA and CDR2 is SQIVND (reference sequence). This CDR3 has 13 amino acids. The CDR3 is CASRVSENTEAFF. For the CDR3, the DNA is TGTGCCAGTAGAGTATCAGAGAACACTGAAGCTTTCTTT.

CDR3 region: CASSDPGTPNYEQYF. The CDR3 nucleotides read TGTGCCAGCTCGGACCCCGGGACTCCTAACTACGAGCAGTACTTC. The chain is built from TRBV2 and TRBJ2-7, with D possibly being TRBD2 (6 bases). Per the germline V gene, CDR1 is SNHLY and CDR2 is FYNNEI. Trimming shortened V by 8 bases and J by 3 bases, and 20 bases separated the two germline ends. The length of the CDR3 is 15 residues. The whole variable domain, filled in from reference TRBV2 and TRBJ2-7, reads EPEVTQTPSHQVTQMGQEVILRCVPISNHLYFYWYRQILGQKVEFLVSFYNNEISEKSEIFDDQFSVERPDGSNFTLKIRSTKLEDSAMYFCASSDPGTPNYEQYFGPGTRLTVT.

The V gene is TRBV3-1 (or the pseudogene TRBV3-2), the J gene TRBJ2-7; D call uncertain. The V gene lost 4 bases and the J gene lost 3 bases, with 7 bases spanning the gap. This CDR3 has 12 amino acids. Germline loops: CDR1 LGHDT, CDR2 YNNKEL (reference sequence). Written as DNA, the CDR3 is TGTGCCAGCAGCCTCTCGGGCTACGAGCAGTACTTC. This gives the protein CASSLSGYEQYF.

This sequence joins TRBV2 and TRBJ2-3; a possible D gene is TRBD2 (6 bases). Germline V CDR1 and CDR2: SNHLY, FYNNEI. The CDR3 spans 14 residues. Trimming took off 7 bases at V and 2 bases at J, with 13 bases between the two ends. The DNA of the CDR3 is TGTGCCAGCAAACTAGCAGCAAACACAGATACGCAGTATTTT. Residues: CASKLAANTDTQYF.

The CDR3 region is CASSLEATGEGYNEQFF. The CDR3 DNA reads as TGTGCCAGCAGCTTAGAGGCCACGGGAGAAGGGTACAATGAGCAGTTCTTC. The chain has TRBV11-3 and TRBJ2-1; tentatively, D is TRBD2 (6 bases). Per germline, CDR1 SGHNT and CDR2 YENEEA. The V end was cut by 0 bases, the J end by 4 bases, with 16 bases between. The CDR3 has 17 residues. Variable domain in full (rest from reference TRBV11-3 and TRBJ2-1): EAGVVQSPRYKIIEKKQPVAFWCNPISGHNTLYWYLQNLGQGPELLIRYENEEAVDDSQLPKDRFSAERLKGVDSTLKIQPAELGDSAVYLCASSLEATGEGYNEQFFGPGTRLTVL.

The CDR3 here is CASRTGTVRYNYGYTF. The CDR3 DNA follows: TGTGCCAGCAGAACCGGGACAGTACGCTATAACTATGGCTACACCTTC. The V gene is TRBV28, the J gene TRBJ1-2; TRBD1 agrees at 7 bases. Germline values: CDR1 MDHEN, CDR2 SYDVKM. The CDR3 covers 16 residues. V lost 6 bases and J lost 1; bases outside the gene matches: 11.

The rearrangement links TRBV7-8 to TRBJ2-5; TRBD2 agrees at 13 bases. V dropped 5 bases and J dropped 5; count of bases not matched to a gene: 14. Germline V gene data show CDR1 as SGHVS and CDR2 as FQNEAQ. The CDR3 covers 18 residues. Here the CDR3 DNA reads TGTGCCAGCAGCCCAACCTTGGGACTAGCGGGAAGAGGGGAGACCCAGTACTTC. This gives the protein CASSPTLGLAGRGETQYF.

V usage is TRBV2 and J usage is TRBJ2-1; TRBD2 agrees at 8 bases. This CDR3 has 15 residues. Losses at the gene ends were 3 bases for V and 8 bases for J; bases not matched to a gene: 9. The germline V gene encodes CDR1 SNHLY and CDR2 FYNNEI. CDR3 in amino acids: CASSDGSGGGYEQFF. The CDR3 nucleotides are TGTGCCAGCAGTGATGGGAGCGGGGGAGGGTATGAGCAGTTCTTC.

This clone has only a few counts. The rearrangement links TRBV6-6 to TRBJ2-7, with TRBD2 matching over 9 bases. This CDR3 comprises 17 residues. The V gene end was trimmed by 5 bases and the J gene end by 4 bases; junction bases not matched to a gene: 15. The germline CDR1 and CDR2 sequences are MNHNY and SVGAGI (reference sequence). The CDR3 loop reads CASSPIPPVTSGYEQYF. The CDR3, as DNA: TGTGCCAGCAGTCCAATTCCACCCGTGACTAGCGGATACGAGCAGTACTTC.

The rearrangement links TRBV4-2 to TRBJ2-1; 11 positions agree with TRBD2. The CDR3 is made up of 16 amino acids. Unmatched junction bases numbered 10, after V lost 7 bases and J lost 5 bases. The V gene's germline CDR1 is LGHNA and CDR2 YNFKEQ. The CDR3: CASKALAGGRDNEQFF. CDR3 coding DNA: TGTGCCAGCAAAGCCTTAGCGGGGGGGCGAGACAATGAGCAGTTCTTC.

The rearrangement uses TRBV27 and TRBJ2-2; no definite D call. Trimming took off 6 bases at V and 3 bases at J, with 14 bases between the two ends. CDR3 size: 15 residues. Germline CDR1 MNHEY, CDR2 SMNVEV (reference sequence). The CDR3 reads CASRTPILDTGELFF. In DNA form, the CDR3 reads TGTGCCAGCAGGACTCCGATCCTCGACACCGGGGAGCTGTTTTTT.

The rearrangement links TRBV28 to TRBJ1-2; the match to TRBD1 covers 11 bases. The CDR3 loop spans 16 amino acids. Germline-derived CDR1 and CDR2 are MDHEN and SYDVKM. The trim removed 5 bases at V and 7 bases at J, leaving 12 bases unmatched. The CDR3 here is CASSQRTGGRSGGYTF. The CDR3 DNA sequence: TGTGCCAGCAGTCAAAGGACAGGGGGCAGGTCTGGTGGCTACACCTTC.

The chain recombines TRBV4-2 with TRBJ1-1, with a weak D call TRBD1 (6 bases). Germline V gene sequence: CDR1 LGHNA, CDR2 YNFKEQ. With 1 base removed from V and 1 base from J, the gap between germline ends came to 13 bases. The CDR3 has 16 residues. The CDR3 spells CASSQGDRLSNTEAFF. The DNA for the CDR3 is TGTGCCAGCAGCCAAGGCGACAGGCTTTCGAACACTGAAGCTTTCTTT.

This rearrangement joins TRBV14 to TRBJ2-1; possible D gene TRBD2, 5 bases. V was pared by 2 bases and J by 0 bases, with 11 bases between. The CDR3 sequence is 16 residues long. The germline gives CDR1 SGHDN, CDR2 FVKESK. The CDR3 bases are TGTGCCAGCAGCCAAAAATGGGGAGTCTCCTACAATGAGCAGTTCTTC. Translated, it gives CASSQKWGVSYNEQFF.

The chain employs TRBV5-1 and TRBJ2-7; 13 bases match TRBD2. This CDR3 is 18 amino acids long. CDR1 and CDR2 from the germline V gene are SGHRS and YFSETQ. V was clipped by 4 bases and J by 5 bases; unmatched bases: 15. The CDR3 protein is CASSPPGLAGVSPHEQYF. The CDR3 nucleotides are TGCGCCAGCAGCCCCCCCGGACTAGCGGGAGTGTCTCCCCACGAGCAGTACTTC.